This entry is about one TCR beta chain. Its antigen is not known. The CDR3 contains 13 residues. The germline V gene encodes CDR1 MNHEY and CDR2 SVGEGT. These data belong to a study of T cells expressing NK-cell markers. Across the study: Eight donors were sequenced, seven testing HCMV-seropositive and one testing seronegative. Study-wide results and limits: There remained a lack of clarity about HCMV specificity of expanded NKG2C+ T cell clones.

TCR beta cDNA was generated via 5'RACE template switching incorporating UMIs. TCRdb reprocessed the 5' RACE reads and reports one entry per CDR3 protein, with no DNA. With some 410,000 distinct CDR3 sequences in the sample, the ten largest clones hold 7.3%. The source of this sequence is a woman aged 18 to 75 in good health. The sequenced material came from blood T cells: a sorted CD56 or NKG2C T cell subset, CD4+ or CD8+ T cells, or bulk PBMC T cells (not recorded which). The V call is TRBV6-2 or TRBV6-3, the J call TRBJ1-1. The CDR3: CASSGYLRTEAFF.